This TCR beta chain was recovered during a study of T cells in localized non-small cell lung cancer. Here immunoSEQ multiplex PCR was the method, and the copy in TCRdb shows in-frame clones only, minus some. The table lists about 83,000 clones, about 84% of them singletons. With regard to this clone: Its antigen is currently unknown.

Study-wide points: Clonality peaked in uninvolved adjacent lung rather than tumor.

Germline V gene sequence: CDR1 LNHDA, CDR2 SQIVND (reference sequence). Deletions cut 5 bases from V and 5 bases from J, with 12 bases between. This CDR3 is 13 amino acids long. The receptor was derived from a female donor older than 55 with stage I lung adenocarcinoma. V is TRBV19 and J is TRBJ2-5, with D perhaps being TRBD1 or TRBD2 (5 bases each). Sequenced here: peripheral blood, sampled before any cancer treatment. As DNA, the CDR3 is TGTGCCAGTAGTGAGAGGGGCGCGGAGACCCAGTACTTC. Its protein is CASSERGAETQYF.